A single sample gave rise to the 14 T cell receptor beta chains below, sequenced in a study of OX40 agonist ivuxolimab in advanced cancers. Libraries were prepared by immunoSEQ multiplex PCR; TCRdb keeps only in-frame clonotypes and omits some of them. The profile shows some 74,000 clones, about 85% of them singletons. The sequencing here drew on CD4+ or CD8+ T cells sorted from blood, taken in a trial of the OX40 agonist ivuxolimab. All receptors come from an adult with an advanced solid tumor such as melanoma, head and neck, liver or kidney cancer.

V usage is TRBV28 and J usage is TRBJ1-2; D is uncertain. The germline V gene has CDR1 MDHEN and CDR2 SYDVKM. V gave up 6 bases and J gave up 4 bases, with 21 bases separating them. The length of the CDR3 is 16 residues. The CDR3 protein is CASRPTGLARLYGYTF. CDR3 bases: TGTGCCAGCAGACCAACCGGGCTTGCTCGCCTCTATGGCTACACCTTC.

This clone was detected only once. The chain combines TRBV11-2 with TRBJ1-2; no clear D gene. Germline CDR1 reads SGHAT; CDR2 reads FQNNGV. There are 13 residues in the CDR3. V gave up 1 base and J gave up 4 bases, with 7 bases separating them. In nucleotides, the CDR3 is TGTGCCAGCAGCTTAGGGGGATCCTATGGCTACACCTTC. It yields the protein CASSLGGSYGYTF.

V gene TRBV28 combines with J gene TRBJ2-2; 8 positions match TRBD1. There are 15 residues in the CDR3. The V gene's germline CDR1 is MDHEN and CDR2 SYDVKM. V shed 2 bases and J 1 base; nucleotides not matched to a gene: 0. The CDR3 nucleotides read TGTGCCAGCAGTTTAGGACAGGGGAACACCGGGGAGCTGTTTTTT. Its translation: CASSLGQGNTGELFF.

J is TRBJ2-1 and V is TRBV4-1; 13 nucleotides match TRBD2. V was pared by 1 base and J by 2 bases, with 5 bases of the junction left unmatched. The CDR3 is 18 amino acids. The germline V gene has CDR1 MGHRA and CDR2 YSYEKL. CDR3 DNA sequence: TGCGCCAGCAGCCAAGGGACTAGCGGGAGATCGCCCTACAATGAGCAGTTCTTC. Residues: CASSQGTSGRSPYNEQFF.

This clone was seen once. The rearrangement uses TRBV14 and TRBJ2-3; D is undetermined. The CDR3 is 13 amino acids. V was trimmed by 1 base and J by 6 bases, leaving 8 bases between them. CDR1 is SGHDN and CDR2 is FVKESK in the germline V gene. CDR3 DNA: TGTGCCAGCAGCCAAGTACAAAGCGATACGCAGTATTTT. This encodes CASSQVQSDTQYF.

The chain links TRBV27 to TRBJ2-3; D uncertain. CDR1 and CDR2 from the germline V gene are MNHEY and SMNVEV (reference sequence). V was clipped by 0 bases and J by 0 bases, with 7 bases between them. This CDR3 is 15 amino acids long. The CDR3 sequence is CASSLSLPSTDTQYF. The CDR3 nucleotides are TGTGCCAGCAGTTTATCACTCCCCAGCACAGATACGCAGTATTTT.

The chain couples TRBV4-1 to TRBJ1-1; D gene uncertain. The V gene lost 4 bases and the J gene lost 3 bases, with 15 bases spanning the gap. CDR1 MGHRA and CDR2 YSYEKL come from the germline V gene. CDR3 length: 15 residues. The CDR3 sequence: CASSLQPSRDTEAFF. The CDR3 region has the DNA TGCGCCAGCAGCCTTCAGCCGAGCAGAGACACTGAAGCTTTCTTT.

V usage is TRBV4-2 and J usage is TRBJ2-1, with D perhaps assigned TRBD1 or TRBD2 (5 bases each). In germline, CDR1 is LGHNA, CDR2 YNFKEQ. V shed 2 bases and J shed 10 bases, with 18 bases lying between them. This CDR3 is 15 amino acids long. CDR3 sequence reads: CASSQLYGQGEEQFF. The CDR3 DNA is TGTGCCAGCAGCCAATTATACGGGCAGGGAGAGGAGCAGTTCTTC.

The chain couples TRBV15 to TRBJ2-7, with D unclear. V lost 1 base, J lost 4 bases, and 8 bases lay in between. The CDR3 loop spans 13 amino acids. Germline CDR1 and CDR2: LNHNV and YYDKDF (reference sequence). The CDR3 loop is CATSRVTKYEQYF. The CDR3 DNA reads TGTGCCACCAGCAGAGTTACGAAGTACGAGCAGTACTTC.

V gene TRBV12-5 combines with J gene TRBJ2-3; TRBD1 agrees at 8 bases. V trimming: 0 bases; J trimming: 2 bases; junction bases outside the gene matches: 7. This CDR3 comprises 17 residues. Germline CDR1 LGHNT, CDR2 FRNRAP. In nucleotides, the CDR3 is TGTGCTAGTGGTTTGGTGGTGGGACAGGCGACCACAGATACGCAGTATTTT. It encodes CASGLVVGQATTDTQYF.

The gene calls are TRBV18 and TRBJ2-5, with D possibly TRBD2 on 7 matching bases. Trimming cost V 2 bases and J 3 bases, with 13 bases left between them. CDR3 length: 15 residues. From germline, CDR1 is KGHSH and CDR2 LQKENI. The CDR3 region has the DNA TGTGCCAGCTCACCATGGGGGGGCGCGGAAGAGACCCAGTACTTC. It codes for CASSPWGGAEETQYF. Variable domain in full (rest from reference TRBV18 and TRBJ2-5): NAGVMQNPRHLVRRRGQEARLRCSPMKGHSHVYWYRQLPEEGLKFMVYLQKENIIDESGMPKERFSAEFPKEGPSILRIQQVVRGDSAAYFCASSPWGGAEETQYFGPGTRLLVL.

This chain uses TRBV11-2 with TRBJ2-7; D gene ambiguous. Germline assignment: CDR1 SGHAT and CDR2 FQNNGV. This CDR3 spans 13 amino acids. The V gene lost 0 bases and the J gene lost 4 bases, with 7 bases spanning the gap. The CDR3 DNA follows: TGTGCCAGCAGCTTAGAAATGGTTTACGAGCAGTACTTC. Its translation: CASSLEMVYEQYF.

The chain carries TRBV6-5 and TRBJ2-1; TRBD2 agrees at 13 bases. Per the germline V gene, CDR1 is MNHEY and CDR2 is SVGAGI. There are 15 residues in the CDR3. The trim removed 5 bases at V and 7 bases at J, leaving 5 bases unmatched. The CDR3 here is CASSPTSGRGNEQFF. CDR3 nucleotide sequence: TGTGCCAGCAGTCCTACTAGCGGGAGGGGGAATGAGCAGTTCTTC.

The rearrangement uses TRBV6-1 and TRBJ2-7; possibly TRBD1 for D (6 bases). The CDR3 loop spans 14 amino acids. Per germline, CDR1 MNHNS and CDR2 SASEGT. Deletions cut 2 bases from V and 2 bases from J, with 10 bases between. CDR3 sequence reads: CASSEYGDTYEQYF. CDR3 nucleotide sequence: TGTGCCAGCAGTGAATATGGGGACACCTACGAGCAGTACTTC.